This entry concerns a single T cell receptor (beta chain). These data originate in a study of T-cell reconstitution after alpha-beta-depleted transplantation in children. V lost 10 bases and J lost 7; bases outside the gene matches: 18. CDR1 and CDR2 (germline): LNHDA, SQIVND (reference sequence). The CDR3 covers 15 residues. The authors prepared the TCRbeta library with unique molecular identifiers. TCRdb redid the calling of the PCR reads with MiXCR, one entry per CDR3 protein. The sample has roughly 420,000 distinct CDR3 sequences, roughly 17% seen once. Sequencing was performed on PBMCs, mostly from graft donor cells, taken 360 days after TCRalphabeta/CD19-depleted stem cell transplant. The chain carries TRBV19 and TRBJ2-7, with 8 positions matching TRBD2. This sequence was found in a boy less than two years old who had a stem cell transplant for Wiskott-Aldrich syndrome, so the T cells may come from the graft donor. Here the CDR3 DNA reads TGTGCCACTACGGAAAGCGGGAGAGGGTCTCGGGAGCAGTACTTC. Protein: CATTESGRGSREQYF.